The 10 T cell receptor beta chains presented below share a single source sample, sequenced in a study of blood T cell repertoires in COVID-19. Measured with immunoSEQ multiplex PCR; TCRdb has only the in-frame clones, and not every one. The data show under 300,000 clones, about 88% seen once. Specimen: peripheral blood. The source is a woman in her forties who had recovered from COVID-19.

The chain couples TRBV11-2 to TRBJ1-5, with D possibly being TRBD1 (5 bases). CDR3 length equals 18 residues. Trimming left V 3 bases short and J 5 bases short, with 23 bases between. Looked up from germline, CDR1 is SGHAT and CDR2 is FQNNGV. The CDR3 reads CASSLSSVGGWGDQPQHF. The DNA for the CDR3 is TGTGCCAGCAGCTTGTCGTCTGTGGGTGGGTGGGGGGATCAGCCCCAGCATTTT. Together with reference TRBV11-2 and TRBJ1-5, the CDR3 gives the full variable domain: EAGVAQSPRYKIIEKRQSVAFWCNPISGHATLYWYQQILGQGPKLLIQFQNNGVVDDSQLPKDRFSAERLKGVDSTLKIQPAKLEDSAVYLCASSLSSVGGWGDQPQHFGDGTRLSIL.

CDR3 nucleotides: TGCGCCAGCAGCCAAGGGAGCAGGGGGGTATCCGGGGAGCTGTTTTTT. Protein product: CASSQGSRGVSGELFF. V and J are TRBV4-1 and TRBJ2-2; a possible D gene is TRBD1 (7 bases). The V gene lost 1 base and the J gene lost 6 bases, with 15 bases spanning the gap. CDR1 MGHRA and CDR2 YSYEKL come from the germline V gene. The CDR3 has 16 amino acids.

The chain has TRBV19 and TRBJ1-6; TRBD1 matches 7 bases. Germline V gene lookup returns CDR1 LNHDA and CDR2 SQIVND (reference sequence). CDR3 length: 16 amino acids. Trimming cost V 2 bases and J 5 bases; bases outside gene matches: 6. CDR3 sequence: CASSISTGPNNSPLHF. The CDR3 DNA sequence: TGTGCCAGTAGTATATCGACAGGGCCTAATAATTCACCCCTCCACTTT. The variable domain in full, with the rest retrieved from reference TRBV19 and TRBJ1-6, is DGGITQSPKYLFRKEGQNVTLSCEQNLNHDAMYWYRQDPGQGLRLIYYSQIVNDFQKGDIAEGYSVSREKKESFPLTVTSAQKNPTAFYLCASSISTGPNNSPLHFGNGTRLTVT.

This clone showed up just a few times. This rearrangement joins TRBV28 to TRBJ1-2; D gene uncertain. Looked up from germline, CDR1 is MDHEN and CDR2 is SYDVKM. The germline V and J ends were trimmed by 5 bases and 4 bases, with 17 bases remaining between them. The CDR3 consists of 15 residues. CDR3: CASSPSVGLVYGYTF. The CDR3 DNA sequence: TGTGCCAGCAGTCCCAGCGTAGGCCTCGTCTATGGCTACACCTTC.

This chain uses TRBV11-2 with TRBJ2-3, with TRBD2 matching 7 bases. After removal of 5 bases from V and 5 bases from J, the junction contained 19 bases not matched to a gene. The CDR3 spans 18 residues. CDR1 SGHAT and CDR2 FQNNGV come from the germline V gene. The CDR3 nucleotides read TGTGCCAGCAGCCCTCGGCTTCGAGGGGAGGGCCCCCGAGATACGCAGTATTTT. Protein sequence: CASSPRLRGEGPRDTQYF.

The chain carries TRBV19 and TRBJ2-7; 7 nucleotides match TRBD1. CDR1 is LNHDA and CDR2 is SQIVND in the germline V gene (reference sequence). The CDR3 loop spans 15 amino acids. V lost 5 bases and J lost 2; bases outside the gene matches: 9. The CDR3 here is CASSRTSGTAYEQYF. CDR3 nucleotide sequence: TGTGCCAGTAGTCGAACCTCCGGGACAGCCTACGAGCAGTACTTC.

The chain employs TRBV2 and TRBJ2-2; maybe TRBD2 (6 bases). Between the trimmed V and J ends, which lost 0 bases and 4 bases, there was a span of 15 bases. The CDR3 runs to 17 residues. The germline CDR1 and CDR2 sequences are SNHLY and FYNNEI. CDR3 sequence: CASSEARTGRRTGELFF. DNA for the CDR3: TGTGCCAGCAGTGAAGCGCGCACGGGGAGGCGCACCGGGGAGCTGTTTTTT.

CDR3 region: CASSGTSGVDTEAFF. The CDR3 region has the DNA TGTGCCAGCAGCGGTACTTCAGGGGTTGACACTGAAGCTTTCTTT. V and J are TRBV9 and TRBJ1-1; D perhaps matches TRBD1 (6 bases). CDR1 and CDR2 (germline): SGDLS, YYNGEE. The CDR3 runs to 15 residues. Trimming pared 3 bases from V and 3 bases from J, leaving 15 bases between. The whole variable domain, remainder taken from reference TRBV9 and TRBJ1-1, is DSGVTQTPKHLITATGQRVTLRCSPRSGDLSVYWYQQSLDQGLQFLIQYYNGEERAKGNILERFSAQQFPDLHSELNLSSLELGDSALYFCASSGTSGVDTEAFFGQGTRLTVV.

The chain links TRBV30 to TRBJ1-2, with D unresolved. V was cut by 0 bases and J by 8 bases, with 13 bases left in between. Per germline, CDR1 GTSNPN and CDR2 SVGIG (reference sequence). This CDR3 region has 13 residues. The CDR3 is CAWSVRGPAGYTF. In nucleotides, the CDR3 is TGTGCCTGGAGTGTACGAGGGCCCGCCGGCTACACCTTC.

This chain connects TRBV14 to TRBJ2-7; 8 positions match TRBD1. Germline values: CDR1 SGHDN, CDR2 FVKESK. The CDR3 runs 15 residues. V lost 4 bases to trimming and J lost 3 bases; unmatched junction nucleotides: 8. CDR3 sequence reads: CASSLPGTGHYEQYF. Here the CDR3 DNA reads TGTGCCAGCAGCCTGCCCGGGACAGGACACTACGAGCAGTACTTC. Full variable domain (outside the CDR3, taken from reference TRBV14 and TRBJ2-7): EAGVTQFPSHSVIEKGQTVTLRCDPISGHDNLYWYRRVMGKEIKFLLHFVKESKQDESGMPNNRFLAERTGGTYSTLKVQPAELEDSGVYFCASSLPGTGHYEQYFGPGTRLTVT.